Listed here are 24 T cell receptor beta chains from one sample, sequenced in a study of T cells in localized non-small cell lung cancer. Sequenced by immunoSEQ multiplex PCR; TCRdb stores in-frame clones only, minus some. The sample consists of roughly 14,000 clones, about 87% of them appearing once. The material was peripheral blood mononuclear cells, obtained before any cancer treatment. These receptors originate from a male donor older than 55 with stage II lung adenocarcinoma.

The CDR3 DNA is TGTGCCAGCCAAGTAGGGGGCGAAAAACTGTTTTTT. Residues: CASQVGGEKLFF. The V gene is TRBV6-6, the J gene TRBJ1-4; 7 bases align to TRBD1. Germline-derived CDR1 and CDR2 are MNHNY and SVGAGI (reference sequence). The ends lost 8 bases at V and 8 bases at J; junction bases unmatched: 5. CDR3 size: 12 residues.

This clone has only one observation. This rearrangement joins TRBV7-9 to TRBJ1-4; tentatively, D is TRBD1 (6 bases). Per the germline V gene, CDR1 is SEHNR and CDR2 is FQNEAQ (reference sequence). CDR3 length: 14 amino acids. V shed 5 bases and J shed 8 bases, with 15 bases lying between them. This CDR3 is CASSLLGAGEKLFF. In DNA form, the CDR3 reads TGTGCCAGCAGCCTCCTGGGGGCAGGGGAAAAACTGTTTTTT.

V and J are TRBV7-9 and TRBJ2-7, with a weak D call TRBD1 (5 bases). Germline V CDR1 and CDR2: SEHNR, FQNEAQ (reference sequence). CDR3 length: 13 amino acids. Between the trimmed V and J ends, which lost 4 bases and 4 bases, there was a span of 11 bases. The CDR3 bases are TGTGCCAGCAGCTCCCTGGGGCGTTACGAGCAGTACTTC. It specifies CASSSLGRYEQYF.

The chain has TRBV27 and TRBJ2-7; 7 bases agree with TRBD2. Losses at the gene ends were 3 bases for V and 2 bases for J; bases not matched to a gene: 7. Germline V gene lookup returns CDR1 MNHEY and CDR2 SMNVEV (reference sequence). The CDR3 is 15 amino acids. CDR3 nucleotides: TGTGCCAGCAGTTTCTGGGGGAGGGCTCCCTACGAGCAGTACTTC. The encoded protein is CASSFWGRAPYEQYF.

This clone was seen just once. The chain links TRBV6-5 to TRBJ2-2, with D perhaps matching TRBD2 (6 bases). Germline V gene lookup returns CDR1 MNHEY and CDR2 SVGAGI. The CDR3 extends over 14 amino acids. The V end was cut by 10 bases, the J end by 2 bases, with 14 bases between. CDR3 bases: TGTGCCACTACCCCGGGGGTTAACACCGGGGAGCTGTTTTTT. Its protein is CATTPGVNTGELFF.

The CDR3 region is CAARPSGTQETQYF. The CDR3 nucleotides read TGTGCCGCCCGCCCCAGCGGGACTCAAGAGACCCAGTACTTC. The chain joins TRBV30 to TRBJ2-5, with TRBD2 matching over 7 bases. J lost 2 bases, V lost 8 bases, and 11 bases had no gene match. This CDR3 is built from 14 residues. CDR1 and CDR2 from the germline V gene are GTSNPN and SVGIG (reference sequence).

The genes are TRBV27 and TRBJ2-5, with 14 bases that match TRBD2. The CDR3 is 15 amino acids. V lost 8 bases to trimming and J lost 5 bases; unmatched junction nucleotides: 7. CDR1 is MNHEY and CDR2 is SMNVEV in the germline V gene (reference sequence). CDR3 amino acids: CASGGLAGVQETQYF. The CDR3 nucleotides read TGTGCCAGCGGGGGACTAGCGGGAGTCCAGGAGACCCAGTACTTC.

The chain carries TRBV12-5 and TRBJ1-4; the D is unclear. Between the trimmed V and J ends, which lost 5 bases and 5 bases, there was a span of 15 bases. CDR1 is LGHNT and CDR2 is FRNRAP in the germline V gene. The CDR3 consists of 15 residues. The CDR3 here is CASGGSSVGNEKLFF. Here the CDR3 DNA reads TGTGCTAGTGGTGGGTCCTCGGTGGGGAATGAAAAACTGTTTTTT.

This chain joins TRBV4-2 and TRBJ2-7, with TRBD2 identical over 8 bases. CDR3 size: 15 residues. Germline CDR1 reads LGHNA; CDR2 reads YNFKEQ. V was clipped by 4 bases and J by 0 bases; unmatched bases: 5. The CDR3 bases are TGTGCCAGCAGCCGGAGGCGGGAGGTCTCCTACGAGCAGTACTTC. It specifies CASSRRREVSYEQYF.

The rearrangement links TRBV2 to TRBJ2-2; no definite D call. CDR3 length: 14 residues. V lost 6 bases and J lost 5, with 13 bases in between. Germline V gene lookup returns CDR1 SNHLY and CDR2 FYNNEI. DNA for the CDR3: TGTGCCAGCAGCGACCAGGACGGAACCGGGGAGCTGTTTTTT. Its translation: CASSDQDGTGELFF.

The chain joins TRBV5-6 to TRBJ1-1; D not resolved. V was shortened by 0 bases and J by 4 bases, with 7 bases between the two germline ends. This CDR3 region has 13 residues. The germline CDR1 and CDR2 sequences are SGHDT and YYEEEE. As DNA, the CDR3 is TGTGCCAGCAGCTTGGGCCGGACCACTGAAGCTTTCTTT. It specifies CASSLGRTTEAFF.

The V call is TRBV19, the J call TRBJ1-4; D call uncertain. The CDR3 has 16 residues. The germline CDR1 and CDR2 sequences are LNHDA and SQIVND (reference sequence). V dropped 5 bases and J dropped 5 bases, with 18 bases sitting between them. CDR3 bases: TGTGCCAGTAGTTTCGTAGATCGAAAAGGAAATGAAAAACTGTTTTTT. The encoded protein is CASSFVDRKGNEKLFF.

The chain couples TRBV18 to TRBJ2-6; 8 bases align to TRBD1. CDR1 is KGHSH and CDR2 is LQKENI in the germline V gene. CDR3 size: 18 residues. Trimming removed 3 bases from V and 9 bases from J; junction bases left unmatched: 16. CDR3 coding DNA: TGTGCCAGCTCACCGGTAGAACAGGGGGACTTTTACGGCAACGTCCTGACTTTC. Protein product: CASSPVEQGDFYGNVLTF.

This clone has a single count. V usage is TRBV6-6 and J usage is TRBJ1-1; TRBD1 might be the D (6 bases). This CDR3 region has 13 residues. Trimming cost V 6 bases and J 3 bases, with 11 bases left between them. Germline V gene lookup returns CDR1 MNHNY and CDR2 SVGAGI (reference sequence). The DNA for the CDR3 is TGTGCCAGCAGCTCCAACAGGGACACTGAAGCTTTCTTT. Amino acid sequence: CASSSNRDTEAFF.

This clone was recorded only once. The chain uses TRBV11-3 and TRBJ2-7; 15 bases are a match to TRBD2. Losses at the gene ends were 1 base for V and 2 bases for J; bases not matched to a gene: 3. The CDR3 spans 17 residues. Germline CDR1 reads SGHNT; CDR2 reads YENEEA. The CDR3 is CASSLGGLAGGTYEQYF. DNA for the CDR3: TGTGCCAGCAGCTTAGGGGGACTAGCGGGAGGAACCTACGAGCAGTACTTC. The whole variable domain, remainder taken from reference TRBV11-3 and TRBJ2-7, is EAGVVQSPRYKIIEKKQPVAFWCNPISGHNTLYWYLQNLGQGPELLIRYENEEAVDDSQLPKDRFSAERLKGVDSTLKIQPAELGDSAVYLCASSLGGLAGGTYEQYFGPGTRLTVT.

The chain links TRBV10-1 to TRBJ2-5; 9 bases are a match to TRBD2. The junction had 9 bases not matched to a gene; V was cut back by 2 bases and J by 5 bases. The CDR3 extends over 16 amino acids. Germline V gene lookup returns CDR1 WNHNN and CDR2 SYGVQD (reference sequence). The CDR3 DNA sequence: TGCGCCAGCAGTGAGGGGGTAGCGGGAGTCCCGGAGACCCAGTACTTC. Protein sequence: CASSEGVAGVPETQYF.

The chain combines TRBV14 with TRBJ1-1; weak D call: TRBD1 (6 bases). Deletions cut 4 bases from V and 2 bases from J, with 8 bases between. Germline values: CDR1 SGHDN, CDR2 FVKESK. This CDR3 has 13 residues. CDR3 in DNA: TGTGCCAGCAGCCGGGGGCTTAACACTGAAGCTTTCTTT. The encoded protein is CASSRGLNTEAFF.

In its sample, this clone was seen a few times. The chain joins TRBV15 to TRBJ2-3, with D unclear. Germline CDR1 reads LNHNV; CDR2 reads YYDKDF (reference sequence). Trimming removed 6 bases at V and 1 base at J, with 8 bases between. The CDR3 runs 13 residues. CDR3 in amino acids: CATSPTRTDTQYF. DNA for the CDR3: TGTGCCACCAGTCCGACCCGCACAGATACGCAGTATTTT.

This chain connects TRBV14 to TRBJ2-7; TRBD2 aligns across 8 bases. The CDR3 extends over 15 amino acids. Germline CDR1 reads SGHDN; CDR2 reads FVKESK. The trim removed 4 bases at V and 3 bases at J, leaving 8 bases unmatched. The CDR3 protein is CASSPLGGRIYEQYF. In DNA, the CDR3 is TGTGCCAGCAGCCCCCTCGGCGGGAGGATCTACGAGCAGTACTTC. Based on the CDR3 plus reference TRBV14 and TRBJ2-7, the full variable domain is EAGVTQFPSHSVIEKGQTVTLRCDPISGHDNLYWYRRVMGKEIKFLLHFVKESKQDESGMPNNRFLAERTGGTYSTLKVQPAELEDSGVYFCASSPLGGRIYEQYFGPGTRLTVT.

The CDR3 sequence is CASSPGSGRTNEQFF. The CDR3 region has the DNA TGCGCCAGCAGCCCGGGCAGCGGGAGGACGAATGAGCAGTTCTTC. The chain links TRBV10-1 to TRBJ2-1; 9 positions match TRBD2. Germline V gene lookup returns CDR1 WNHNN and CDR2 SYGVQD (reference sequence). Losses at the gene ends were 6 bases for V and 7 bases for J; bases not matched to a gene: 10. The CDR3 has 15 residues.

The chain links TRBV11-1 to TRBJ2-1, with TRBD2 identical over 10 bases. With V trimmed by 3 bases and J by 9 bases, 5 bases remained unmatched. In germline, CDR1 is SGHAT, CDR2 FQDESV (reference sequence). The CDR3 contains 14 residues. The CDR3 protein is CASSFGTSVGEQFF. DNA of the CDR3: TGTGCCAGCAGCTTCGGGACTAGCGTTGGTGAGCAGTTCTTC.

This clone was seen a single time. The CDR3 DNA follows: TGTGCCAGCGGACTTCCGGGGGGGGCCAACGTCCTGACTTTC. Its protein is CASGLPGGANVLTF. The chain employs TRBV11-3 and TRBJ2-6, with a weak D call TRBD2 (5 bases). V dropped 8 bases and J dropped 4 bases, with 12 bases sitting between them. This CDR3 is built from 14 residues. Germline values: CDR1 SGHNT, CDR2 YENEEA. The full variable domain, in which reference TRBV11-3 and TRBJ2-6 provide the parts outside the CDR3, is EAGVVQSPRYKIIEKKQPVAFWCNPISGHNTLYWYLQNLGQGPELLIRYENEEAVDDSQLPKDRFSAERLKGVDSTLKIQPAELGDSAVYLCASGLPGGANVLTFGAGSRLTVL.

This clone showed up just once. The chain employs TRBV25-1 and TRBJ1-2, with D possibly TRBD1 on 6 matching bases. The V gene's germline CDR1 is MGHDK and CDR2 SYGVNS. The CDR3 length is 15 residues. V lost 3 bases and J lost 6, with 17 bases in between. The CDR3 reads CASSDPYRDKNGYTF. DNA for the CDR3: TGTGCCAGCAGTGATCCTTACAGGGACAAGAATGGCTACACCTTC.

The CDR3 loop reads CASSETSGSSEQYF. In nucleotides, the CDR3 is TGTGCCAGCAGCGAGACTAGCGGGAGTAGCGAGCAGTACTTC. The chain combines TRBV7-8 with TRBJ2-7; 12 bases map to TRBD2. V dropped 5 bases and J dropped 6; count of bases not matched to a gene: 5. This CDR3 is built from 14 residues. CDR1 is SGHVS and CDR2 is FQNEAQ in the germline V gene. The whole variable domain, remainder taken from reference TRBV7-8 and TRBJ2-7, is GAGVSQSPRYKVAKRGQDVALRCDPISGHVSLFWYQQALGQGPEFLTYFQNEAQLDKSGLPSDRFFAERPEGSVSTLKIQRTQQEDSAVYLCASSETSGSSEQYFGPGTRLTVT.